This TCR beta chain was sequenced in a study of blood T cell repertoires in COVID-19. About the research overall: Material from acute and convalescent COVID-19 was sourced from the United States, Italy and Spain. From T cells, B-cell-depleted T cells, or PBMCs came the material, which was cDNA or gDNA.

How the authors handled the data: Estimated nucleated cell counts came from reference gene primer amplification. Clones were read by immunoSEQ multiplex PCR, and TCRdb kept only the in-frame ones, dropping some. V and J calls and clone size are as listed in that table; D and trimming were resolved from the DNA. The table shows approximately 160,000 clones, with over 85% occurring only once. V shed 7 bases and J shed 2 bases, with 21 bases lying between them. The germline gives CDR1 LGHNT, CDR2 FRNRAP. The CDR3 covers 17 residues. This chain joins TRBV12-5 and TRBJ1-3; D is possibly TRBD1 (6 bases). This sequence was found in a man between 60 and 75 years old with active or convalescent COVID-19. Sample: peripheral blood. In nucleotides, the CDR3 is TGTGCTAGTGCCCAAATACAGGGTTTAGTACCTGGAAACACCATATATTTT. This sequence encodes CASAQIQGLVPGNTIYF. Full variable domain (outside the CDR3, taken from reference TRBV12-5 and TRBJ1-3): DARVTQTPRHKVTEMGQEVTMRCQPILGHNTVFWYRQTMMQGLELLAYFRNRAPLDDSGMPKDRFSAEMPDATLATLKIQPSEPRDSAVYFCASAQIQGLVPGNTIYFGEGSWLTVV.